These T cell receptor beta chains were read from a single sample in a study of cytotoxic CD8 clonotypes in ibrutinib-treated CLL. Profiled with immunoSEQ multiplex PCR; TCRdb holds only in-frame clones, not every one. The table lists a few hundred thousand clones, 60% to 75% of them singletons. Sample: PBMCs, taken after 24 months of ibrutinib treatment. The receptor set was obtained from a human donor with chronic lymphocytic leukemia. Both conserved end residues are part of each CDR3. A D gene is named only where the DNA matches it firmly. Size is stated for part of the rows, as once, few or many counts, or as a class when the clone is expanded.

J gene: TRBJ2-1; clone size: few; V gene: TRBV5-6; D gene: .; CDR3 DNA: TGTGCCAGCAGCCCGACTAGTGGCAATGAGCAGTTCTTC; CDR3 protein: CASSPTSGNEQFF
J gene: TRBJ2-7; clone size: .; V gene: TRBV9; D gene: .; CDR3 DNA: TGTGCCAGCAGCCTAGCCGGGACATCTTACGAGCAGTACTTC; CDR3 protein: CASSLAGTSYEQYF
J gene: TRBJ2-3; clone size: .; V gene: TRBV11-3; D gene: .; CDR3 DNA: TGTGCCAGCAGCCCCCGGGGCACAGATACGCAGTATTTT; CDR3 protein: CASSPRGTDTQYF
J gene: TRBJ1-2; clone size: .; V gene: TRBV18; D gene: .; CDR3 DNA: TGTGCCAGCTCACCACCTTCAGATTCCCTCTCGGCCTTC; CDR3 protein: CASSPPSDSLSAF
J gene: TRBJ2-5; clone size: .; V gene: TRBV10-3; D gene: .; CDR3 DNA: TGTGCCACCTCGGCGGACCCGAGTCAAGAGACCCAGTACTTC; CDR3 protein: CATSADPSQETQYF
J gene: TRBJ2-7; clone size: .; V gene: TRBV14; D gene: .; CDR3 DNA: TGTGCCAGCAGCCAAGATCTCATTTACGAGCAGTACTTC; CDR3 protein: CASSQDLIYEQYF
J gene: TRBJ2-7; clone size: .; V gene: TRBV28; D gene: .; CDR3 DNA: TGTGCCAGCAGCCTAGAGCCAGGGGGGCCCTCCTACGAGCAGTACTTC; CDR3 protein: CASSLEPGGPSYEQYF
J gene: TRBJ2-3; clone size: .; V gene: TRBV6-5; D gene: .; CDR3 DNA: TGTGCCAGCAGCCGTGGGACAAAGCAGACAGATACGCAGTATTTT; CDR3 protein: CASSRGTKQTDTQYF
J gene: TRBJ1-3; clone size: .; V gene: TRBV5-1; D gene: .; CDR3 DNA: TGCGCCAGCAGCTTGGCCCCCCGGTCACGAGGAAACACCATATATTTT; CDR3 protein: CASSLAPRSRGNTIYF
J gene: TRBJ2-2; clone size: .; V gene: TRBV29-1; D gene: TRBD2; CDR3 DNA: TGCAGCGTAGTTGGCGGGAGCCGGGGCACCGGGGAGCTGTTTTTT; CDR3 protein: CSVVGGSRGTGELFF
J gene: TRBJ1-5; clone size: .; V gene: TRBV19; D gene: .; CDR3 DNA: TGTGCCAGCACGTCCGCGTTTAGCCATCAGCCCCAGCATTTT; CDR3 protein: CASTSAFSHQPQHF
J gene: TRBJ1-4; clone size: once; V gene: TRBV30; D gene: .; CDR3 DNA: TGTGTCGGAACAAACAGTGCAACTAATGAAAAACTGTTTTTT; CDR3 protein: CVGTNSATNEKLFF
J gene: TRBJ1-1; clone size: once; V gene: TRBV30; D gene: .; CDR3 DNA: TGTGCCTGGAGTCGGCCGATGATGAACACTGAAGCTTTCTTT; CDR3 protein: CAWSRPMMNTEAFF
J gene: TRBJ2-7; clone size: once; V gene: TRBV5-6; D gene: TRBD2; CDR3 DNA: TGTGCCAGCAGTCCCGGACTAGCGGGAGGTTTCGACGAGCAGTACTTC; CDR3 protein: CASSPGLAGGFDEQYF
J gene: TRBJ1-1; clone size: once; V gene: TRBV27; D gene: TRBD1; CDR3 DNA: TGTGCCAGCACCCCCGACAGGGGGCTCGGGCTGGAAGCTTTCTTT; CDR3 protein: CASTPDRGLGLEAFF
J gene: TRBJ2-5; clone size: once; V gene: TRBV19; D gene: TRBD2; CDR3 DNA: TGTGCCAGTAGTAGAAGAGCGGGAGGGTACCAAGAGACCCAGTACTTC; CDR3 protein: CASSRRAGGYQETQYF
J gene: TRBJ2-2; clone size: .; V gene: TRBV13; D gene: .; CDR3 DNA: TGTGCCAGCAGCTTAGAGATCGCCGCCGGGGAGCTGTTTTTT; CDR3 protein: CASSLEIAAGELFF
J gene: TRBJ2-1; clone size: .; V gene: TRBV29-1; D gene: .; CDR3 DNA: TGCAGCGTTGAGGGGGGTGACGGCGGCAATGAGCAGTTCTTC; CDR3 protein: CSVEGGDGGNEQFF
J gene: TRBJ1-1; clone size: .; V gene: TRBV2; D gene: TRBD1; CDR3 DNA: TGTGCCAGCAGTTTGGGGACAGCGGGTTTCTTT; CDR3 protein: CASSLGTAGFF
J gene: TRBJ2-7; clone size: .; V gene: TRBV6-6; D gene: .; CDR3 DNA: TGTGCCAGCGCCCGACAGGATGATTACGAGCAGTACTTC; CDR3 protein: CASARQDDYEQYF
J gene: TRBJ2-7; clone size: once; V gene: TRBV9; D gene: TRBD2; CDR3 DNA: TGTGCCAGCAGCCTAGGGATTAGCGGGACCTACGAGCAGTACTTC; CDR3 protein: CASSLGISGTYEQYF
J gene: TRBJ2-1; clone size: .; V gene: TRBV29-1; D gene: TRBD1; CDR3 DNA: TGCAGCGGTAAAACCGGGACAGATCAGTTCTTC; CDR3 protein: CSGKTGTDQFF
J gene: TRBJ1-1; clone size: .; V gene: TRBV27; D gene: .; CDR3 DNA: TGTGCCAGCAGTCCCCGGACCTCGGGAAGGTTAACTGAAGCTTTCTTT; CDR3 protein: CASSPRTSGRLTEAFF
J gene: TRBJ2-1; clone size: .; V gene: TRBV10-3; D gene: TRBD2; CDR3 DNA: TGTGCCATCACTTTGGGACTTAGCGGGACTGAGGTTGAGCAGTTCTTC; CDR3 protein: CAITLGLSGTEVEQFF
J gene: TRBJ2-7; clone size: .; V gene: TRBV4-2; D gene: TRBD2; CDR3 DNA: TGTGCCAGCAGCCAAGGACTAGCGGGAGGGCTCCAGTACTTC; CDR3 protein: CASSQGLAGGLQYF
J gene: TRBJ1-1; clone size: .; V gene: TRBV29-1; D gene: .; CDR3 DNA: TGCAGCGCGACAGCGAACACTGAAGCTTTCTTT; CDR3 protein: CSATANTEAFF
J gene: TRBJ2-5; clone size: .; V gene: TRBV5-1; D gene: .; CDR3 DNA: TGCGCCAGCAGGACAGTTCTCCCTCAAGAGACCCAGTACTTC; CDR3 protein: CASRTVLPQETQYF
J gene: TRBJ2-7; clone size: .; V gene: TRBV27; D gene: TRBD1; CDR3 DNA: TGTGCCAGCAGTTTATCGACAGGGGGAATCTACGAGCAGTACTTC; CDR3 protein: CASSLSTGGIYEQYF
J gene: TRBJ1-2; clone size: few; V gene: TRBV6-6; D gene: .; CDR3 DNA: TGTGCCAGCAGTTACTCGGGACAAAACTATGGCTACACCTTC; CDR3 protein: CASSYSGQNYGYTF
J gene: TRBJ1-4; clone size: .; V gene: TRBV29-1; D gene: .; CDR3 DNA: TGCAGCGTACAGACTAATGAAAAACTGTTTTTT; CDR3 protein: CSVQTNEKLFF
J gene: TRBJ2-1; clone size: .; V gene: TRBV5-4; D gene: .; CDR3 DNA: TGTGCCAGCAGCCGTGACAATGAGCAGTTCTTC; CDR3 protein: CASSRDNEQFF
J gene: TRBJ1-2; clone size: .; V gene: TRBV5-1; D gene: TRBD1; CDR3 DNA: TGCGCCAGCAGCGGGGGGACAGGGAGAGGCTACACCTTC; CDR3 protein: CASSGGTGRGYTF
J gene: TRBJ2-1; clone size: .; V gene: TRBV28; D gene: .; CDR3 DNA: TGTGCCAGCAGTTTACGGGGGCGGGAGCGGCACAATGAGCAGTTCTTC; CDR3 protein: CASSLRGRERHNEQFF
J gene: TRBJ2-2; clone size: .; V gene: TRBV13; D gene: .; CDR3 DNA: TGTGCCACCAGAGTAGCCGCGAACACCGGGGAGCTGTTTTTT; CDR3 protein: CATRVAANTGELFF
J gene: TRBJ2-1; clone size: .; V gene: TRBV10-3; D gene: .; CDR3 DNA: TGTGCCATCAGTGTGATCGGAGACAATGAGCAGTTCTTC; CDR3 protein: CAISVIGDNEQFF
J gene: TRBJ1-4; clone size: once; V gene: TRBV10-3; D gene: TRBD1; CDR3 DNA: TGTGCCATCAGTGCCAGACAGGGGAGGGATGAAAAACTGTTTTTT; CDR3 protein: CAISARQGRDEKLFF
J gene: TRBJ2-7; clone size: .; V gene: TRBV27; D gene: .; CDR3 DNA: TGTGCCAGCAGCTGGGGAGTTGCCTACGAGCAGTACTTC; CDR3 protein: CASSWGVAYEQYF
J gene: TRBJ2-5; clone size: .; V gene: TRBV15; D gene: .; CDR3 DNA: TGTGCCACCAGCACCATAGGTACTCAAGAGACCCAGTACTTC; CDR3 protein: CATSTIGTQETQYF
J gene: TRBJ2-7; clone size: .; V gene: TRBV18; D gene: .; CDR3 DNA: TGTGCCAGCTCACCTCTCGGGTCAGGGGCCTCAGGGGAGCAGTACTTC; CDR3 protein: CASSPLGSGASGEQYF
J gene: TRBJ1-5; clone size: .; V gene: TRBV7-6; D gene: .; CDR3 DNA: TGTGCCAGCAGCCCCTTGGGGGGAGGCCAGCCCCAGCATTTT; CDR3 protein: CASSPLGGGQPQHF
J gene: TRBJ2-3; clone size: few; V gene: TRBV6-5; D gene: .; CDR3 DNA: TGTGCCAGCAGTTCCCGGAATGCAGATACGCAGTATTTT; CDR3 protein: CASSSRNADTQYF
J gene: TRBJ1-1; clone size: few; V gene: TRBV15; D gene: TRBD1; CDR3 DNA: TGTGCCACCAGCAGAGATATGGGACAGGGAGAAGCTTTCTTT; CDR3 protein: CATSRDMGQGEAFF
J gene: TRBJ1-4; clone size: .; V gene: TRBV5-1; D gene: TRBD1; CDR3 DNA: TGCGCCAGCTATCCGGGACAGGGAGGCGATGAAAAACTGTTTTTT; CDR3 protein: CASYPGQGGDEKLFF
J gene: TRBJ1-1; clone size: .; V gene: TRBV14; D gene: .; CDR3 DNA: TGTGCCAGCAGCCAAGACTGGGTGAACACTGAAGCTTTCTTT; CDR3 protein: CASSQDWVNTEAFF
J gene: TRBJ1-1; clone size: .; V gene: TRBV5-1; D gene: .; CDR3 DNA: TGCGCCAGCAGCCTGCCAAGGGGGAGTCAGCCGAACACTGAAGCTTTCTTT; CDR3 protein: CASSLPRGSQPNTEAFF